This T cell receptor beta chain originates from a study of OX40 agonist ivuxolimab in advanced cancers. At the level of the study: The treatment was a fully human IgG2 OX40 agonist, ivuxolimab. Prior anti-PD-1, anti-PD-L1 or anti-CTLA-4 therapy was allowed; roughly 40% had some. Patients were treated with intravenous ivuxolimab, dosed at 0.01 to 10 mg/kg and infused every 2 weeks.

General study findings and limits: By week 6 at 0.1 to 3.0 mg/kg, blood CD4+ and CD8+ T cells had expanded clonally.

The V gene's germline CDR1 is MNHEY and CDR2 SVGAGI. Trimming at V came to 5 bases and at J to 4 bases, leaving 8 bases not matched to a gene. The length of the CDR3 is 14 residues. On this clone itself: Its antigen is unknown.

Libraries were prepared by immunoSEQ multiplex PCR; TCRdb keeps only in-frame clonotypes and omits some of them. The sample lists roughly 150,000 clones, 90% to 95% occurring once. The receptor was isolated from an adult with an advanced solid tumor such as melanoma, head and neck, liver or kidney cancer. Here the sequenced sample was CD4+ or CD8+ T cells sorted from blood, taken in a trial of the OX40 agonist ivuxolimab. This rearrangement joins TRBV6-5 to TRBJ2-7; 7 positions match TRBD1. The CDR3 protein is CASSTRDREYEQYF. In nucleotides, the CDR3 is TGTGCCAGCAGTACCCGGGACAGAGAATACGAGCAGTACTTC.